This TCR beta chain is drawn from a study of blood T cell repertoires in COVID-19. About the research overall: Sources were T cells, B-cell-depleted T cells, or PBMCs; the material itself was cDNA or gDNA.

Germline values: CDR1 DFQATT, CDR2 SNEGSKA (reference sequence). The V and J ends lost 1 base and 6 bases respectively, with 5 bases between them. The CDR3 length is 11 residues. Using immunoSEQ multiplex PCR, the repertoire was profiled, and TCRdb retains in-frame clones only, with some absent. The sample lists roughly 170,000 clones; 70% to 90% were seen once. The genes are TRBV20-1 and TRBJ2-3; the D is unclear. This receptor was taken from a man aged 55 to 70 who had recovered from COVID-19. What was sequenced was peripheral blood. This CDR3 is CSARARDTQYF. The CDR3 DNA is TGCAGTGCTAGAGCGAGGGATACGCAGTATTTT.